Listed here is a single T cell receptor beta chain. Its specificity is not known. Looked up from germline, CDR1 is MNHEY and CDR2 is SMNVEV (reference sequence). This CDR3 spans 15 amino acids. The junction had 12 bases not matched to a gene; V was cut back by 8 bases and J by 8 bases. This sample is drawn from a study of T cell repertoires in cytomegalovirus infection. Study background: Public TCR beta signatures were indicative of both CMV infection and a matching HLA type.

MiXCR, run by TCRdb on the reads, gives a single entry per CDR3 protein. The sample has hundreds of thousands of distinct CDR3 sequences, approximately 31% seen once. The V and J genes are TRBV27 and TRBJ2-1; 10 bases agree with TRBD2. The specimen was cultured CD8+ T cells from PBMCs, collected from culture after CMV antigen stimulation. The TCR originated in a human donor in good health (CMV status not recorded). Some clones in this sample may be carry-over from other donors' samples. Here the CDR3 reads CASAHSGGPWDEQFF. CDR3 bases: TGTGCCAGCGCGCATAGCGGGGGGCCGTGGGATGAGCAGTTCTTC.